A single sample is the source of the 10 T cell receptor beta chains below, sequenced in a study of blood T cell repertoires in COVID-19 (TCRdb year 2020). The library relied on the immunoSEQ multiplex PCR assay. The immuneACCESS repertoire file appears here via TCRdb, limited to in-frame rearrangements. These files lack a portion of the clones; in checked studies, under half of the deficit traces to unresolved V genes, and the cause of the others is not known. In all, the sample holds fewer than 100,000 clones, and 82% of those were seen once. In total, the top ten clones hold 27% of the sample. The sequenced sample consisted of peripheral blood. These receptors were obtained from a human donor in a cohort sampled during active COVID-19.

V usage is TRBV5-1 and J usage is TRBJ1-2; TRBD1 matches at 9 bases. CDR1 SGHRS and CDR2 YFSETQ come from the germline V gene. The ends lost 2 bases at V and 7 bases at J; junction bases unmatched: 6. This CDR3 has 14 residues. The CDR3 DNA sequence: TGCGCCAGCAGCTTATTAACAGGGGGCCTTGGCTACACCTTC. This codes for CASSLLTGGLGYTF.

The chain employs TRBV5-4 and TRBJ2-1; D might be TRBD1 (6 bases). In germline, CDR1 is SGHNT, CDR2 YYREEE (reference sequence). The CDR3 sequence is 14 residues long. The V end lost 4 bases, the J end lost 9 bases, and 17 bases lay between the germline ends. CDR3: CASSVMTQGPEQFF. CDR3 nucleotide sequence: TGTGCCAGCAGCGTAATGACACAGGGACCTGAGCAGTTCTTC.

The chain links TRBV5-6 to TRBJ2-5; D unresolved. The CDR3 is made up of 11 amino acids. The V gene's germline CDR1 is SGHDT and CDR2 YYEEEE. V gave up 4 bases and J gave up 5 bases, with 6 bases separating them. The CDR3 nucleotides read TGTGCCAGCAGCATCCGGGAGACCCAGTACTTC. This encodes CASSIRETQYF.

The chain employs TRBV18 and TRBJ2-1; 8 bases align to TRBD2. Losses at the gene ends were 4 bases for V and 6 bases for J; bases not matched to a gene: 5. Germline CDR1 reads KGHSH; CDR2 reads LQKENI. This CDR3 spans 14 amino acids. For the CDR3, the DNA is TGTGCCAGCTCACTGTCCGGGACTAGCAATGAGCAGTTCTTC. It specifies CASSLSGTSNEQFF. The full variable domain, its missing parts supplied by reference TRBV18 and TRBJ2-1, is NAGVMQNPRHLVRRRGQEARLRCSPMKGHSHVYWYRQLPEEGLKFMVYLQKENIIDESGMPKERFSAEFPKEGPSILRIQQVVRGDSAAYFCASSLSGTSNEQFFGPGTRLTVL.

The CDR3 region is CASSLFREQYF. CDR3 DNA: TGTGCCAGCAGCCTTTTCCGGGAGCAGTACTTC. The rearrangement uses TRBV12-3 or TRBV12-4 and TRBJ2-7; D gene unclear. There are 11 residues in the CDR3. V lost 6 bases and J 7 bases, leaving 10 bases between the germline ends.

The genes are TRBV18 and TRBJ2-5; 8 bases align to TRBD1. The V segment lost 1 base and the J segment 4 bases; nucleotides outside the gene matches: 5. The CDR3 has 15 residues. Looked up from germline, CDR1 is KGHSH and CDR2 is LQKENI. The CDR3 DNA sequence: TGTGCCAGCTCACCACAGACAGGGGTCGTAGAGACCCAGTACTTC. Its translation: CASSPQTGVVETQYF. The full variable domain, its missing parts supplied by reference TRBV18 and TRBJ2-5, is NAGVMQNPRHLVRRRGQEARLRCSPMKGHSHVYWYRQLPEEGLKFMVYLQKENIIDESGMPKERFSAEFPKEGPSILRIQQVVRGDSAAYFCASSPQTGVVETQYFGPGTRLLVL.

The chain recombines TRBV29-1 with TRBJ1-2, with D unresolved. Germline loops: CDR1 SQVTM, CDR2 ANQGSEA. Trimming cost V 3 bases and J 6 bases, with 14 bases left between them. The CDR3 loop spans 13 amino acids. As DNA, the CDR3 is TGCAGCGTTGATAGGGAGACCTTCGATGGCTACACCTTC. Protein: CSVDRETFDGYTF.

This chain uses TRBV5-1 with TRBJ2-2; no firm D call. Trimming left V 2 bases short and J 0 bases short, with 11 bases between. From germline, CDR1 is SGHRS and CDR2 YFSETQ. CDR3 length: 16 amino acids. CDR3 sequence reads: CASSFASAANTGELFF. CDR3 nucleotide sequence: TGCGCCAGCAGCTTCGCTAGTGCTGCGAACACCGGGGAGCTGTTTTTT.

The rearrangement uses TRBV9 and TRBJ1-4; 8 nucleotides align to TRBD1. CDR1 and CDR2 from the germline V gene are SGDLS and YYNGEE. J lost 5 bases, V lost 2 bases, and 2 bases had no gene match. The CDR3 has 14 amino acids. The CDR3 spells CASSVRQGNEKLFF. The CDR3 DNA reads as TGTGCCAGCAGCGTTAGACAGGGGAATGAAAAACTGTTTTTT. Drawing the rest from reference TRBV9 and TRBJ1-4, the complete variable domain is DSGVTQTPKHLITATGQRVTLRCSPRSGDLSVYWYQQSLDQGLQFLIQYYNGEERAKGNILERFSAQQFPDLHSELNLSSLELGDSALYFCASSVRQGNEKLFFGSGTQLSVL.

This clone has just one count. The chain recombines TRBV2 with TRBJ1-5; 7 bases fit TRBD1. CDR3 length equals 13 residues. The V gene end was trimmed by 5 bases and the J gene end by 6 bases; junction bases not matched to a gene: 4. Germline lookup yields CDR1 SNHLY and CDR2 FYNNEI. This CDR3 reads CASSSRGTQPQHF. The CDR3 nucleotides read TGTGCCAGCAGTAGCAGGGGGACTCAGCCCCAGCATTTT.